Listed below are T cell receptor beta chains from one sample, sequenced in a study of T cell responses to AZD1222 COVID-19 vaccine. Generated by immunoSEQ multiplex PCR, the TCRdb table keeps only in-frame clones and is missing some. Of under 150,000 clones in the sample, approximately 92% were seen once. Sample: peripheral blood, taken on day 0 of AZD1222 vaccination. These receptors were obtained from an adult in good health. Each CDR3 is given with its conserved first and last residue. Each record gives: V gene, clone size, J gene, D gene, CDR3 DNA, CDR3 protein. D genes are given only for firm matches. Expanded clones are given a class, and other clones once, few, many or no size at all.

>TRBV28|-|TRBJ1-5|-
TGTGCCAGCAGTTTAACAGGGATTTATCAGCCCCAGCATTTT
CASSLTGIYQPQHF
>TRBV6-6|-|TRBJ2-1|-
TGTGCCAGCAGTTACCGAGGGGAGAGGTACAATGAGCAGTTCTTC
CASSYRGERYNEQFF
>TRBV19|-|TRBJ2-7|-
TGTGCCAGTAGTCCGATAGCGTTCACCCCCGGCGAGCAGTACTTC
CASSPIAFTPGEQYF
>TRBV19|-|TRBJ1-2|-
TGTGCCAGTTACCTTAACTATGGCTACACCTTC
CASYLNYGYTF
>TRBV6-2/TRBV6-3|-|TRBJ2-1|TRBD2
TGTGCCAGCAGTTCTTGGGGGACTAGCGGGCCTAATGAGCAGTTCTTC
CASSSWGTSGPNEQFF
>TRBV19|-|TRBJ1-5|-
TGTGCCAGTAGTAACTCGGACAGCCCGAATCAGCCCCAGCATTTT
CASSNSDSPNQPQHF
>TRBV14|-|TRBJ1-1|-
TGTGCCAGCAGCCAATTGGGGCAGGTCACTGAAGCTTTCTTT
CASSQLGQVTEAFF
>TRBV5-6|-|TRBJ2-4|TRBD2
TGTGCCAGCAGCTTAATAGCGGGCACGGCCAAAAACATTCAGTACTTC
CASSLIAGTAKNIQYF
>TRBV5-1|-|TRBJ1-5|TRBD1
TGCGCCAGCAGCTTGGGACAGGGGGCTGGGCAGCCCCAGCATTTT
CASSLGQGAGQPQHF
>TRBV7-3|once|TRBJ2-1|-
TGTGCCAGCAGCTTACCGGGCGGGGCCTACAATGAGCAGTTCTTC
CASSLPGGAYNEQFF
>TRBV4-1|-|TRBJ2-7|-
TGCGCCAGCAGCCAAGATCTGGGTATTCAGTACTTC
CASSQDLGIQYF
>TRBV4-2|-|TRBJ2-4|-
TGTGCCAGCAGCCAAGCAAACATTCAGTACTTC
CASSQANIQYF
>TRBV11-2|-|TRBJ2-7|TRBD1
TGTGCCAGCCGACGAACAGGGGGCTACGAGCAGTACTTC
CASRRTGGYEQYF
>TRBV7-2|-|TRBJ1-1|-
TGTGCCAGCAGCTTAATGGGGCTGCCCGGGCGTGAAGCTTTCTTT
CASSLMGLPGREAFF
>TRBV29-1|-|TRBJ1-1|-
TGCAGCGTTGAACTTGGGACATTCGAAGCTTTCTTT
CSVELGTFEAFF
>TRBV4-2|-|TRBJ2-2|-
TGTGCCAGCAGCCAAGATTTACCACAGGGAGGCACCGGGGAGCTGTTTTTT
CASSQDLPQGGTGELFF